Detailed here is one T cell receptor beta chain. What it binds is not known. The data stem from a study of Ad26.COV2.S vaccination and SARS-CoV-2 variants. Turning to the study itself: Donor allocation was to the COV1001 Ad26.COV2.S trial arm. Once or twice, 56 days apart, Ad26.COV2.S was delivered intramuscularly. Study-wide results and limits: Vaccinees displayed broader spike-specific TCR repertoires than placebo recipients.

Noted treatment: about 20 received Ad26.COV2.S at low or high dose, single or two shots; 5 received placebo; per-sample allocation not given. Each sample was drawn 63 days after the first injection (of vaccine or placebo). TCRdb's table, derived via immunoSEQ multiplex PCR, lists solely in-frame clones and lacks some. Here the sample spans fewer than 400,000 clones, roughly 90% being singletons. The CDR3 runs to 13 residues. Between the trimmed V and J ends, which lost 2 bases and 4 bases, there was a span of 9 bases. Germline lookup yields CDR1 SGHDT and CDR2 YYEEEE. The genes are TRBV5-6 and TRBJ1-2, with unresolved D. The material was peripheral blood, obtained in a trial of Ad26.COV2.S vaccine versus placebo. This receptor was taken from a person aged 18-60 years who received the Ad26.COV2.S COVID-19 vaccine or a placebo. The CDR3 DNA follows: TGTGCCAGCAGCTTCGGCGGAATCTATGGCTACACCTTC. It encodes CASSFGGIYGYTF.